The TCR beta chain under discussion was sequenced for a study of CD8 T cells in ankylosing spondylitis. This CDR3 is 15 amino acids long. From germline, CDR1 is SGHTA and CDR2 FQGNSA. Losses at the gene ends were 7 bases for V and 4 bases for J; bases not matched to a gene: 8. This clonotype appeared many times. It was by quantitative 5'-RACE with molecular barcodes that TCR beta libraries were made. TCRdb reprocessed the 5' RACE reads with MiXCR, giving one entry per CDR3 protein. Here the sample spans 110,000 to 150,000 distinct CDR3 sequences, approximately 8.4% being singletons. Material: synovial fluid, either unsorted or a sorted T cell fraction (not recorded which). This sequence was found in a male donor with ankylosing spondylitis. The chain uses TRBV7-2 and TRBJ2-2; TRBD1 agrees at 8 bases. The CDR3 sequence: CASTTGQGGTGELFF. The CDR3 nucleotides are TGTGCCAGCACCACCGGACAGGGCGGCACCGGGGAGCTGTTTTTT.